This is a list of T cell receptor beta chains from one sample in a study of T cell responses to AZD1222 COVID-19 vaccine. The repertoire was sequenced with immunoSEQ multiplex PCR; TCRdb's copy has only in-frame clones and lacks some. Of about 76,000 clones listed, 70% to 90% are singletons. The sample in question was peripheral blood, obtained on day 0 of AZD1222 vaccination. All receptors derive from an adult in good health. Both conserved end residues are part of each CDR3. D genes are given only for firm matches. Expanded clones get a size class; other rows say once, few or many, or leave the size out.

clone_size	v_call	j_call	d_call	cdr3_nt	cdr3_aa
NA	TRBV5-5	TRBJ2-7	TRBD2	TGTGCCAGCAGCTTAACCGGGACTAGTTACGAGCAGTACTTC	CASSLTGTSYEQYF
NA	TRBV7-2	TRBJ1-5	NA	TGTGCCAGCAGCTTAGGCCAAATAGGGACACAGCCCCAGCATTTT	CASSLGQIGTQPQHF
NA	TRBV24-1	TRBJ1-2	NA	TGTGCCACCAGTGATTGGGCCGGCAGGGGCTACACCTTC	CATSDWAGRGYTF
NA	TRBV28	TRBJ2-7	NA	TGTGCCAGCAGTTTGACGACAGGGACTATGAACGAGCAGTACTTC	CASSLTTGTMNEQYF
NA	TRBV11-2	TRBJ2-2	TRBD2	TGTGCCAGCAGCCCCGGGACTAGCGGGGCTGGGGAGCTGTTTTTT	CASSPGTSGAGELFF
NA	TRBV7-9	TRBJ2-1	NA	TGTGCCAGCAGCTTATCGGACAAGGACGAGCAGTTCTTC	CASSLSDKDEQFF
NA	TRBV5-1	TRBJ2-7	TRBD1	TGCGCCAGCAGCTTTCGGGACAGGGTCGTCGAGCAGTACTTC	CASSFRDRVVEQYF
NA	TRBV7-6	TRBJ2-2	NA	TGTGCCAGCAGCTTGGTTCCCTCCCCAGGGACCGGGGAGCTGTTTTTT	CASSLVPSPGTGELFF
NA	TRBV19	TRBJ1-1	TRBD1	TGTGCCAGTAGTATAGGTCCAGGGGGCACTGAAGCTTTCTTT	CASSIGPGGTEAFF
NA	TRBV5-1	TRBJ2-5	TRBD1	TGCGCCAGCAGCGAAGGGACAGCCGCAAGGGCCCAGTACTTC	CASSEGTAARAQYF
NA	TRBV18	TRBJ1-1	NA	TGTGCCAGCTCACAGACAGTGAACACTGAAGCTTTCTTT	CASSQTVNTEAFF
NA	TRBV6-1	TRBJ2-5	TRBD2	TGTGCCAGCAGTGAAATGTTAGCCGGGGGGGAGACCCAGTACTTC	CASSEMLAGGETQYF
NA	TRBV11-2	TRBJ2-6	NA	TGTGCCAGCAGCTTACGCGGCAGGGACCCTGGGGCCAACGTCCTGACTTTC	CASSLRGRDPGANVLTF
NA	TRBV29-1	TRBJ1-6	TRBD1	TGCAGCGTTGGGACAGGGGGAAATTCACCCCTCCACTTT	CSVGTGGNSPLHF
NA	TRBV15	TRBJ1-6	NA	TGTGCCACCAGCCCCGGGACATATAATTCACCCCTCCACTTT	CATSPGTYNSPLHF
NA	TRBV30	TRBJ2-1	NA	TGTGCCTGGAACCGGGACTCCTCCTACAATGAGCAGTTCTTC	CAWNRDSSYNEQFF
NA	TRBV12-3/TRBV12-4	TRBJ2-2	TRBD1	TGTGCGGGGACAGGGATGACCGGGGAGCTGTTTTTT	CAGTGMTGELFF
NA	TRBV29-1	TRBJ1-2	TRBD1	TGCAGCGCTTGGAGCGACAGGGACTATGGCTACACCTTC	CSAWSDRDYGYTF
NA	TRBV5-5	TRBJ1-1	NA	TGTGCCAGCAGCTGGACAACCTGGGAAACTGAAGCTTTCTTT	CASSWTTWETEAFF
once	TRBV3-1/TRBV3-2	TRBJ1-1	NA	TGTGCCAGCAGCCAAGTGGGGAACACTGAAGCTTTCTTT	CASSQVGNTEAFF